The 31 T cell receptor beta chains below were found in one sample sequenced in a study of regulatory T cells in long-lasting Graves disease (dated by TCRdb to about 2021). Library preparation employed multiplex PCR. These reads were obtained on an Illumina HiSeq 4000. TCR beta libraries were built with iRepertoire HTBI primers and Arm-PCR amplification of CDR3 regions. TCRdb ran its own pipeline on the public reads, namely fastp trimming at Q25 and MiXCR clone calling, and kept in-frame beta chains. Each entry merges the rows of one CDR3 protein and shows their most common DNA and genes. Across this sample there are more than 300,000 distinct CDR3 sequences, with about 23% seen only once. The top ten clones comprise roughly a quarter of the sample. In light of the paper, this sample's time point label describes: persistent/refractory GD, antithyroid drugs over 5 years with positive TRAb. For both TCR sequencing and RNA sequencing, RNA was extracted from PBMCs using TRIzol.

The specimen comprised peripheral blood mononuclear cells (PBMCs), sampled when the disease was refractory, from a patient treated with antithyroid drugs. The receptors here all came from a woman in her thirties or forties with Graves disease. Donor details come from another sample of the same person, matched by shared clones.

There are many counts of this clonotype. The V and J genes are TRBV28 and TRBJ2-5, with 7 bases fitting TRBD1. CDR1 is MDHEN and CDR2 is SYDVKM in the germline V gene. There are 13 residues in the CDR3. V lost 6 bases, J lost 7 bases, and 8 bases stayed unmatched. The CDR3 region is CASRNDRVGTQYF. CDR3 DNA sequence: TGTGCCAGCAGAAACGACAGGGTAGGGACCCAGTACTTC.

The J gene is TRBJ2-1, the V gene TRBV11-2; a possible D gene is TRBD2 (7 bases). V lost 5 bases, J lost 7 bases, and 27 bases lay in between. The germline CDR1 and CDR2 sequences are SGHAT and FQNNGV. CDR3 length: 18 residues. The DNA for the CDR3 is TGTGCCAGCAGCAAAGAGGGGGGGGGATTCGGGTTCACGAATGAGCAGTTCTTC. This gives the protein CASSKEGGGFGFTNEQFF.

This clonotype was observed a single time. The V gene is TRBV5-1, the J gene TRBJ1-4, with D maybe TRBD1 (5 bases). Germline loops: CDR1 SGHRS, CDR2 YFSETQ. V lost 1 base to trimming and J lost 6 bases, with 10 bases between them. The CDR3 sequence is 14 residues long. CDR3 protein: CASSLQGGHEKLFF. The DNA of the CDR3 is TGCGCCAGCAGCTTGCAGGGAGGACATGAAAAACTGTTTTTT.

In its sample, this clonotype was seen many times. The gene calls are TRBV20-1 and TRBJ1-1; D is ambiguous. The CDR3 runs to 13 residues. Germline-derived CDR1 and CDR2 are DFQATT and SNEGSKA (reference sequence). V gave up 1 base and J gave up 1 base, with 7 bases separating them. DNA of the CDR3: TGCAGTGCTAGAGGGAAGGAGAACACTGAAGCTTTCTTT. This gives the protein CSARGKENTEAFF.

This clonotype was observed many times. J is TRBJ1-5 and V is TRBV2; perhaps TRBD1 as D (6 bases). The germline gives CDR1 SNHLY, CDR2 FYNNEI. Between the trimmed V and J ends, which lost 4 bases and 5 bases, there was a span of 12 bases. This CDR3 spans 14 amino acids. The CDR3, as DNA: TGTGCCAGCAGTGTTCAGGGGAAATATCAGCCCCAGCATTTT. Amino acid sequence: CASSVQGKYQPQHF.

This chain's CDR3 is CSARDREGSNQPQHF. CDR3 coding DNA: TGCAGTGCTAGAGATCGTGAGGGTAGCAATCAGCCCCAGCATTTT. The rearrangement links TRBV20-1 to TRBJ1-5, with D uncertain. The length of the CDR3 is 15 residues. The germline CDR1 and CDR2 sequences are DFQATT and SNEGSKA (reference sequence). V was shortened by 0 bases and J by 0 bases, with 9 bases between the two germline ends.

This clonotype was found many times. The rearrangement joins TRBV6-2 or TRBV6-3 to TRBJ2-7, with a tentative D call TRBD2 (6 bases). From germline, CDR1 is MNHEY and CDR2 SVGEGT. V lost 7 bases and J 5 bases, leaving 21 bases between the germline ends. The CDR3 spans 15 residues. The CDR3 protein is CASTGNPGVWDEQYF. The CDR3 DNA is TGTGCCAGCACCGGAAACCCGGGAGTCTGGGACGAGCAGTACTTC.

In this sample, this clonotype turned up many times. The chain has TRBV28 and TRBJ2-7, with D possibly TRBD1 on 6 matching bases. Per the germline V gene, CDR1 is MDHEN and CDR2 is SYDVKM. V was pared by 7 bases and J by 4 bases, with 14 bases between. The CDR3 is 13 residues long. Written as DNA, the CDR3 is TGTGCCAGCACCGCCCCAGGGGCTTACGAGCAGTACTTC. Encoded protein: CASTAPGAYEQYF.

This clonotype was seen a few times. The rearrangement links TRBV2 to TRBJ2-5; D is possibly TRBD2 (7 bases). Germline CDR1 is SNHLY and CDR2 is FYNNEI. Between the trimmed V and J ends, which lost 0 bases and 5 bases, there was a span of 16 bases. The CDR3 extends over 16 amino acids. CDR3 DNA sequence: TGTGCCAGCAGTGAAGCTTTAGGGGGGGGGGTTGAGACCCAGTACTTC. Protein sequence: CASSEALGGGVETQYF.

This rearrangement joins TRBV20-1 to TRBJ1-5; no definite D call. Germline values: CDR1 DFQATT, CDR2 SNEGSKA (reference sequence). The CDR3 spans 12 residues. The V end was cut by 0 bases, the J end by 9 bases, with 9 bases between. CDR3 nucleotide sequence: TGCAGTGCTAGAGAGACTAGCGGGCCCCAGCATTTT. As protein: CSARETSGPQHF.

In this sample, this clonotype turned up a few times. CDR3 residues: CSAEGGMGSPLHF. CDR3 nucleotides: TGCAGTGCAGAAGGAGGGATGGGTTCACCCCTCCACTTT. The V gene is TRBV20-1, the J gene TRBJ1-6, with no clear D. The germline V and J ends were trimmed by 6 bases and 9 bases, with 15 bases remaining between them. The germline gives CDR1 DFQATT, CDR2 SNEGSKA (reference sequence). CDR3 length: 13 amino acids.

This clonotype was detected ten times or more. CDR3 sequence (DNA): TGTGCCACCAGCAGAGCGGGCCAACCCCAGCATTTT. Translated, it gives CATSRAGQPQHF. The chain links TRBV15 to TRBJ1-5; D not certain. Trimming cost V 1 base and J 10 bases, with 8 bases left between them. Germline V gene data show CDR1 as LNHNV and CDR2 as YYDKDF (reference sequence). The CDR3 length is 12 residues. The entire variable domain, with the rest obtained from reference TRBV15 and TRBJ1-5, is as follows: DAMVIQNPRYQVTQFGKPVTLSCSQTLNHNVMYWYQQKSSQAPKLLFHYYDKDFNNEADTPDNFQSRRPNTSFCFLDIRSPGLGDTAMYLCATSRAGQPQHFGDGTRLSIL.

The CDR3 DNA follows: TGTGCCAGCAGTTCATCCGGGACAACTGGAAACACCATATATTTT. Translation: CASSSSGTTGNTIYF. V and J are TRBV28 and TRBJ1-3; D is possibly TRBD1 (6 bases). V shed 4 bases and J shed 2 bases, with 12 bases lying between them. This CDR3 has 15 amino acids. Germline loops: CDR1 MDHEN, CDR2 SYDVKM.

V and J are TRBV6-2 or TRBV6-3 and TRBJ2-7; 13 bases are shared with TRBD2. The CDR3 is made up of 15 amino acids. V was pared by 5 bases and J by 6 bases, with 7 bases of the junction left unmatched. Germline V gene lookup returns CDR1 MNHEY and CDR2 SVGEGT. The DNA for the CDR3 is TGTGCCAGCAGTGGACTAGCGGGAGCTGGCTCCGAGCAGTACTTC. This gives the protein CASSGLAGAGSEQYF.

V and J are TRBV15 and TRBJ2-7; 9 nucleotides agree with TRBD1. The CDR3 length is 17 residues. With V trimmed by 1 base and J by 6 bases, 13 bases remained unmatched. Germline CDR1 LNHNV, CDR2 YYDKDF (reference sequence). The CDR3 DNA is TGTGCCACCAGCAGAGTCCCGGACAGGGGTTCTTCTAGCGAGCAGTACTTC. Translating it yields CATSRVPDRGSSSEQYF.

This clonotype was seen only a few times. This chain joins TRBV19 and TRBJ1-5; D call uncertain. The germline CDR1 and CDR2 sequences are LNHDA and SQIVND (reference sequence). The length of the CDR3 is 12 residues. V was shortened by 8 bases and J by 4 bases, with 9 bases between the two germline ends. This CDR3 is CASGTENQPQHF. In nucleotides, the CDR3 is TGTGCCAGTGGCACAGAAAATCAGCCCCAGCATTTT.

This clonotype was observed at least ten times. The chain recombines TRBV2 with TRBJ2-7, with 7 bases matching TRBD2. The CDR3 sequence is 18 residues long. J was trimmed by 0 bases and V by 3 bases; bases with no gene match: 14. From germline, CDR1 is SNHLY and CDR2 FYNNEI. The CDR3 reads CASSESGGSAYSSYEQYF. As DNA, the CDR3 is TGTGCCAGCAGTGAGTCGGGCGGGAGTGCGTATAGCTCCTACGAGCAGTACTTC.

This clonotype was seen ten or more times. The gene calls are TRBV29-1 and TRBJ2-5; 7 bases fit TRBD2. Germline V lookup: CDR1 SQVTM, CDR2 ANQGSEA. The V gene end was trimmed by 6 bases and the J gene end by 5 bases; junction bases not matched to a gene: 18. The CDR3 runs to 16 residues. The CDR3 nucleotides are TGCAGCGTCACTTTGACTAGCCAAAGGCCGGATGAGACCCAGTACTTC. It translates to CSVTLTSQRPDETQYF.

This clonotype showed up just once. The chain combines TRBV18 with TRBJ1-1; the D is unclear. Germline CDR1 is KGHSH and CDR2 is LQKENI. The CDR3 is made up of 13 amino acids. Trimming shortened V by 2 bases and J by 7 bases, and 11 bases separated the two germline ends. CDR3 protein: CASSPSSGGEAFF. Here the CDR3 DNA reads TGTGCCAGCTCACCAAGTTCTGGTGGTGAAGCTTTCTTT.

In regard to this clonotype: A much bigger clone sits one base away, suggesting this may be a read error. The V gene is TRBV6-1, the J gene TRBJ1-2, with a weak D call TRBD1 (5 bases). Germline V CDR1 and CDR2: MNHNS, SASEGT. This CDR3 is 13 amino acids long. The CDR3 loop is CARSVDINYGYTF. CDR3 nucleotide sequence: TGTGCCAGAAGTGTGGACATTAACTATGGCTACACCTTC.

This clonotype was observed a few times. The V gene is TRBV20-1, the J gene TRBJ1-4, with a weak D call TRBD1 (5 bases). The CDR3 has 13 residues. Trimming left V 3 bases short and J 8 bases short, with 13 bases between. Germline V gives CDR1 DFQATT, CDR2 SNEGSKA (reference sequence). CDR3 sequence: CSARDIMGEKLFF. The CDR3 bases are TGCAGTGCTAGGGACATTATGGGAGAAAAACTGTTTTTT.

The chain links TRBV12-3 or TRBV12-4 to TRBJ2-7; a weak D match, TRBD2 (5 bases). With 1 base removed from V and 2 bases from J, the gap between germline ends came to 12 bases. The CDR3 length is 15 residues. Here the CDR3 reads CASSLGGQTTYEQYF. DNA of the CDR3: TGTGCCAGCAGTTTAGGCGGGCAAACGACCTACGAGCAGTACTTC.

This clonotype was seen ten or more times. This chain uses TRBV2 with TRBJ2-7; tentatively, D is TRBD1 or TRBD2 (5 bases each). Germline-derived CDR1 and CDR2 are SNHLY and FYNNEI. The CDR3 totals 15 residues. The germline V and J ends were trimmed by 6 bases and 3 bases, with 18 bases remaining between them. CDR3 in DNA: TGTGCCAGCAGCGCCTCCGGGACCACGTTCTACGAGCAGTACTTC. This gives the protein CASSASGTTFYEQYF. Full variable domain (rest looked up from reference TRBV2 and TRBJ2-7): EPEVTQTPSHQVTQMGQEVILRCVPISNHLYFYWYRQILGQKVEFLVSFYNNEISEKSEIFDDQFSVERPDGSNFTLKIRSTKLEDSAMYFCASSASGTTFYEQYFGPGTRLTVT.

Details on this clonotype: A much larger clone differs by one base, so this may be a read error. This is likely a read error, given that the CDR3 carries no conserved phenylalanine or tryptophan at its end. The chain joins TRBV12-3 or TRBV12-4 to TRBJ1-1; D perhaps matches TRBD1 (5 bases). The V gene lost 3 bases and the J gene lost 6 bases, with 20 bases spanning the gap. This CDR3 region has 16 residues. The CDR3 region is CASSFGLGGVGSEAFL. The CDR3 bases are TGTGCCAGCAGTTTCGGGTTGGGAGGGGTTGGGTCTGAAGCTTTCCTT.

This chain uses TRBV7-9 with TRBJ1-1, with TRBD1 identical over 7 bases. Trimming at V came to 5 bases and at J to 0 bases, leaving 6 bases not matched to a gene. Germline assignment: CDR1 SEHNR and CDR2 FQNEAQ (reference sequence). The CDR3 is 15 residues long. Written as DNA, the CDR3 is TGTGCCAGCAGCCCCCCCCAGGGGGTGAACACTGAAGCTTTCTTT. Protein product: CASSPPQGVNTEAFF.

This clonotype was observed many times. The chain recombines TRBV12-3 or TRBV12-4 with TRBJ1-1; maybe TRBD1 (5 bases). There are 16 residues in the CDR3. The V and J ends lost 5 bases and 0 bases respectively, with 16 bases between them. The CDR3: CASSPRQSLMNTEAFF. The CDR3 DNA follows: TGTGCCAGCAGTCCTCGACAGAGTCTCATGAACACTGAAGCTTTCTTT.

This clonotype was counted ten times or more. The chain is built from TRBV12-3 or TRBV12-4 and TRBJ2-7; D possibly corresponds to TRBD2 (5 bases). The V end was cut by 3 bases, the J end by 1 base, with 16 bases between. The CDR3 has 16 residues. Written as DNA, the CDR3 is TGTGCCAGCAGTTTCTGGTCGGGGATCGGGTCCTACGAGCAGTACTTC. This sequence encodes CASSFWSGIGSYEQYF.

The V and J genes are TRBV20-1 and TRBJ2-2; D not resolved. This CDR3 is built from 11 residues. V dropped 5 bases and J dropped 7 bases, with 8 bases sitting between them. Germline assignment: CDR1 DFQATT and CDR2 SNEGSKA (reference sequence). The CDR3 DNA sequence: TGCAGTGCTCAGGACCTCGGGGAGCTGTTTTTT. It yields the protein CSAQDLGELFF.

This clonotype occurred many times. The V and J genes are TRBV29-1 and TRBJ2-4; the D call may be TRBD1 or TRBD2 (5 bases each). The CDR3 runs to 16 residues. V was clipped by 3 bases and J by 1 base, with 16 bases between them. The germline V gene has CDR1 SQVTM and CDR2 ANQGSEA. The CDR3 spells CSVEAIPRDAKNIQYF. In DNA form, the CDR3 reads TGCAGCGTTGAGGCGATTCCCCGGGACGCCAAAAACATTCAGTACTTC. The whole variable domain, remainder taken from reference TRBV29-1 and TRBJ2-4, is SAVISQKPSRDICQRGTSLTIQCQVDSQVTMMFWYRQQPGQSLTLIATANQGSEATYESGFVIDKFPISRPNLTFSTLTVSNMSPEDSSIYLCSVEAIPRDAKNIQYFGAGTRLSVL.

This clonotype has at least ten counts. The V gene is TRBV28, the J gene TRBJ2-7; D call uncertain. CDR1 is MDHEN, CDR2 SYDVKM, per germline. The CDR3 has 12 residues. V lost 3 bases, J lost 4 bases, and 7 bases lay in between. The CDR3 coding sequence is TGTGCCAGCAGTTTGGCCCAATACGAGCAGTACTTC. It specifies CASSLAQYEQYF.

There are many counts of this clonotype. The chain has TRBV6-1 and TRBJ1-1; perhaps TRBD1 as D (5 bases). From germline, CDR1 is MNHNS and CDR2 SASEGT. This CDR3 spans 11 amino acids. In nucleotides, the CDR3 is TGTGCGACAGACTTATCCACTGAAGCTTTCTTT. Amino acids: CATDLSTEAFF.